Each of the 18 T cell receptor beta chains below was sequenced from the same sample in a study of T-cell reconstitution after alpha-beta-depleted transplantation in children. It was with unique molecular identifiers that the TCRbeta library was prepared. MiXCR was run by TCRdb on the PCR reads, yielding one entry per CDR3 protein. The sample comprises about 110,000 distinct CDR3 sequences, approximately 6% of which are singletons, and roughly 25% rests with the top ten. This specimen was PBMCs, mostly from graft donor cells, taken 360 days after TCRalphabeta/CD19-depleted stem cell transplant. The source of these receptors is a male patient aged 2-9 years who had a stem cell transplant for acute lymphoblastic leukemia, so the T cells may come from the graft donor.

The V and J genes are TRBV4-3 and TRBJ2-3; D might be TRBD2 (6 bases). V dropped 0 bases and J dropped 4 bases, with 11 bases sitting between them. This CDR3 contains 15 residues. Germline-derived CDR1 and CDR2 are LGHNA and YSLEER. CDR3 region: CASSQDGGGADTQYF. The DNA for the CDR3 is TGCGCCAGCAGCCAAGATGGGGGAGGAGCAGATACGCAGTATTTT.

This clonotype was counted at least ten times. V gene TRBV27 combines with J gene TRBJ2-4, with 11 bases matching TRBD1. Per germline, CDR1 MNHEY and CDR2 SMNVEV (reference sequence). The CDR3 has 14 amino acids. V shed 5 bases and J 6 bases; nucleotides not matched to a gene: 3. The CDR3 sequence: CASSRDRGVNIQYF. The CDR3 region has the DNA TGTGCCAGCAGTCGGGACAGGGGGGTAAACATTCAGTACTTC.

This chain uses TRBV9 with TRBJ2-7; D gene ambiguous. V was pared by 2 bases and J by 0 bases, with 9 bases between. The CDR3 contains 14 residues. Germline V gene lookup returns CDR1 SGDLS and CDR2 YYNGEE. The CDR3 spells CASSVAQASYEQYF. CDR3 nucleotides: TGTGCCAGCAGCGTCGCGCAGGCCTCCTACGAGCAGTACTTC.

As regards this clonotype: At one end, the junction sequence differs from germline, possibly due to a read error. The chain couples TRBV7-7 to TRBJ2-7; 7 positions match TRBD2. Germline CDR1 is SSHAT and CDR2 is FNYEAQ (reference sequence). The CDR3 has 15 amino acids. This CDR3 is CASSPILGGAHEQYF. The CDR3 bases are TGTGCTAGCAGCCCTATCCTGGGAGGGGCGCACGAGCAGTACTTC.

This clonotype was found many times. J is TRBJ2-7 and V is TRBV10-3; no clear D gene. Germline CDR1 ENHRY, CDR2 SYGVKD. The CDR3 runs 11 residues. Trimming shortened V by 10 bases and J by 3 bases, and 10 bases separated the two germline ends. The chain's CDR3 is CATNMGYEQYF. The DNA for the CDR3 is TGTGCCACCAATATGGGCTACGAGCAGTACTTC.

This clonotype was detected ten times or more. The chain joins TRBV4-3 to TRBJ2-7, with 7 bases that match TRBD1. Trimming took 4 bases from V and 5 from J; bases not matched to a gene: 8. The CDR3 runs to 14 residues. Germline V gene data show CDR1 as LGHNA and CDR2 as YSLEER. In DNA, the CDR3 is TGCGCCAGCAGCCTACGACAGGGAAGGCACGAGCAGTACTTC. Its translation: CASSLRQGRHEQYF.

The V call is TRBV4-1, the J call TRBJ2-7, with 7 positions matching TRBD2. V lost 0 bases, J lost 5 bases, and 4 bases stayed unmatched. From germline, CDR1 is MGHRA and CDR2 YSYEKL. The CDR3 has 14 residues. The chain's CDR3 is CASSQDLGGNEQYF. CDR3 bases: TGCGCCAGCAGCCAAGATCTGGGAGGGAACGAGCAGTACTTC.

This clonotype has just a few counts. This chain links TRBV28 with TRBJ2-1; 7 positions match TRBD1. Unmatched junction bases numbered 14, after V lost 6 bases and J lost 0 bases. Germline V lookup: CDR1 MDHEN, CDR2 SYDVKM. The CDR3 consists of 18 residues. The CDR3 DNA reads TGTGCCAGCAGCTTGACAGGGCTCATCGGGATCTCCTACAATGAGCAGTTCTTC. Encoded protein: CASSLTGLIGISYNEQFF.

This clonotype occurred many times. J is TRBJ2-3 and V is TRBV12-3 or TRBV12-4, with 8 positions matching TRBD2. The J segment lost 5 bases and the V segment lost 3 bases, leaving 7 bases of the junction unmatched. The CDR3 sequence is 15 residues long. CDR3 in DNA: TGTGCCAGCAGTTTCGCCGGGAGGGCCAGAGATACGCAGTATTTT. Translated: CASSFAGRARDTQYF.

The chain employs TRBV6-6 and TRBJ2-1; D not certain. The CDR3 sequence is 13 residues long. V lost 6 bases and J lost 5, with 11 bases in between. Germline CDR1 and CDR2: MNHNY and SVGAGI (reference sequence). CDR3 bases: TGTGCCAGCAGCCCCTGGACGAACAATGAGCAGTTCTTC. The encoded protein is CASSPWTNNEQFF.

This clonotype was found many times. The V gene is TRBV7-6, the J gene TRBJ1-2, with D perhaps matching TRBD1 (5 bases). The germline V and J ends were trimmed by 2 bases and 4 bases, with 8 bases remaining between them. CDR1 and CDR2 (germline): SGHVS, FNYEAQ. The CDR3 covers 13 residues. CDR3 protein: CASSLQGSYGYTF. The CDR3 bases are TGTGCCAGCAGCTTACAGGGATCCTATGGCTACACCTTC.

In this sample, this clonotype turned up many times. As DNA, the CDR3 is TGTGCCAGTACAGAACTCACAGATACGCAGTATTTT. It yields the protein CASTELTDTQYF. V usage is TRBV12-3 or TRBV12-4 and J usage is TRBJ2-3; D unresolved. Trimming removed 9 bases from V and 2 bases from J, with 9 bases in between. The CDR3 covers 12 residues.

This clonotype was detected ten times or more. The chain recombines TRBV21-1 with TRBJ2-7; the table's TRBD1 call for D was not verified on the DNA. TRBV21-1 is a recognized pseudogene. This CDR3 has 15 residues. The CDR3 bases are TGTGCCAGCAGTTCCCCCCAGGAGTACTCCTACGAGCAGTACTTC. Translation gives CASSSPQEYSYEQYF.

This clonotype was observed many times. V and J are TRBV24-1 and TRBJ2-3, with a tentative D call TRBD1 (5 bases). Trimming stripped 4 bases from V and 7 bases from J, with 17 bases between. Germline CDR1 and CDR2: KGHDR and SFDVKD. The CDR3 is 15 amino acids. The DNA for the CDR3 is TGTGCCACCAGTGAGGCCGACAGAACCCGAAATACGCAGTATTTT. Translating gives CATSEADRTRNTQYF.

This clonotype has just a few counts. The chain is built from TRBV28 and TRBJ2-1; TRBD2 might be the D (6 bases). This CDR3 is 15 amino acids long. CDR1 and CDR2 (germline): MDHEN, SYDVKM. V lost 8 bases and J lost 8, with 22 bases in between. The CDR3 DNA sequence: TGTGCCAGCCGGTTCCTTTTCGGGACTTGGGATGAGCAGTTCTTC. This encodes CASRFLFGTWDEQFF.

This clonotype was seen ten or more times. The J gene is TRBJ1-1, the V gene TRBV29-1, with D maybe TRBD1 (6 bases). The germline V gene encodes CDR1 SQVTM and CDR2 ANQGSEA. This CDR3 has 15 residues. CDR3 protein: CSVGRGRFMNTEAFF. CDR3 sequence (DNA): TGCAGTGTCGGGAGGGGGAGATTCATGAACACTGAAGCTTTCTTT.

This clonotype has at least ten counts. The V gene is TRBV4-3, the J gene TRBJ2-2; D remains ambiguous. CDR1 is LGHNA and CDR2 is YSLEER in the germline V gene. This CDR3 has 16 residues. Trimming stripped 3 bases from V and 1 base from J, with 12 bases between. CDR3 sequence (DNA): TGCGCCAGCAGCCAGGAGCCCTGGATGAACACCGGGGAGCTGTTTTTT. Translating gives CASSQEPWMNTGELFF.

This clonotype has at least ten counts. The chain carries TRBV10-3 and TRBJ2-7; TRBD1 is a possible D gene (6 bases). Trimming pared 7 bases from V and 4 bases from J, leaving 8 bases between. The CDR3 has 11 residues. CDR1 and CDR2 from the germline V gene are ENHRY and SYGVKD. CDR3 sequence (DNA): TGTGCCATCAAAGGACAGTACGAGCAGTACTTC. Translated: CAIKGQYEQYF.